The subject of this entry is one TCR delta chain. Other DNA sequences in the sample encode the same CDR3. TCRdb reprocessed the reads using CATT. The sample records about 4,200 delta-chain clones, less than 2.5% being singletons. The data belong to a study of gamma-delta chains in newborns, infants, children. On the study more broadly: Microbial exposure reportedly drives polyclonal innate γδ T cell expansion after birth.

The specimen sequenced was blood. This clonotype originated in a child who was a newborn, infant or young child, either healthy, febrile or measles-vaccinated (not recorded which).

The CDR3 DNA follows: TGTGCTCTTGGGACACCCCCCTCTGGTAGAGTACTGGGGGATACTACCGATAAACTCATCTTT. Amino acid sequence: CALGTPPSGRVLGDTTDKLIF. The chain combines TRDV1 with TRDJ1, with 12 bases fitting TRDD3. In germline, CDR1 is TSWWSYY, CDR2 QGS. The CDR3 is 21 residues long. V trimming: 5 bases; J trimming: 2 bases; junction bases outside the gene matches: 21.